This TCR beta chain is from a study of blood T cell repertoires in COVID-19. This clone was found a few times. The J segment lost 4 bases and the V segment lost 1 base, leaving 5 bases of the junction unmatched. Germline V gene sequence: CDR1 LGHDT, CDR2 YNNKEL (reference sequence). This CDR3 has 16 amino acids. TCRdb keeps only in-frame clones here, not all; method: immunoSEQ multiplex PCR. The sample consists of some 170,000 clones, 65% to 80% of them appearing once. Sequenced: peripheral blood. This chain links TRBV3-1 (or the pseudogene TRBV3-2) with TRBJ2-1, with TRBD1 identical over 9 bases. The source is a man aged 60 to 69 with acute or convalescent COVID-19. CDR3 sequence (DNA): TGTGCCAGCAGCCAAGTCAACAGGGGGCGTTACAATGAGCAGTTCTTC. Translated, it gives CASSQVNRGRYNEQFF.